This T cell receptor (beta chain) was sequenced in a study of blood T cell repertoires in COVID-19. Original processing notes: Estimation of nucleated cell counts relied on the amplification of reference gene primers. Generated by immunoSEQ multiplex PCR, the TCRdb table keeps only in-frame clones and is missing some. From that table come the V and J calls and clone size; the DNA was used to work out D and trimming. The sample contains about 190,000 clones, around 80% of which appear only once. The CDR3 is made up of 16 amino acids. V gave up 4 bases and J gave up 9 bases, with 19 bases separating them. Germline-derived CDR1 and CDR2 are LGHDT and YNNKEL (reference sequence). Followed over time, Seattle patients had been enrolled while infection was active.

This chain joins TRBV3-1 (or the pseudogene TRBV3-2) and TRBJ1-6; D not certain. Sequenced sample: peripheral blood. This TCR was recovered from an elderly woman with COVID-19, enrolled during active disease. CDR3 sequence reads: CASSPPLYGKTSPLHF. The CDR3 DNA reads as TGTGCCAGCAGCCCCCCCCTTTACGGGAAGACTTCACCCCTCCACTTT.